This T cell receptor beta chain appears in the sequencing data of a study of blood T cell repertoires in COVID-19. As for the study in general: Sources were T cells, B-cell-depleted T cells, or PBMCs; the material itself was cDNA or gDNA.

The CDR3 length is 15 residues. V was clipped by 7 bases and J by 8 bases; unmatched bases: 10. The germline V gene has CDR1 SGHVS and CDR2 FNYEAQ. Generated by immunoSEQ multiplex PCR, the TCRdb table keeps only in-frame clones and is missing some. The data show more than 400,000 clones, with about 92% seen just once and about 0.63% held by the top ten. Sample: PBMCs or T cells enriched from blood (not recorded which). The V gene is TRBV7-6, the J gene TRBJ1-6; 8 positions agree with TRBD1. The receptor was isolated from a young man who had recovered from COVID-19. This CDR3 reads CASNPATDRDSPLHF. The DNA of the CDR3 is TGTGCCAGCAACCCGGCTACGGACAGGGATTCACCCCTCCACTTT. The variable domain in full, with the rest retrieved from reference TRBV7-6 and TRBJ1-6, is GAGVSQSPRYKVTKRGQDVALRCDPISGHVSLYWYRQALGQGPEFLTYFNYEAQQDKSGLPNDRFSAERPEGSISTLTIQRTEQRDSAMYRCASNPATDRDSPLHFGNGTRLTVT.